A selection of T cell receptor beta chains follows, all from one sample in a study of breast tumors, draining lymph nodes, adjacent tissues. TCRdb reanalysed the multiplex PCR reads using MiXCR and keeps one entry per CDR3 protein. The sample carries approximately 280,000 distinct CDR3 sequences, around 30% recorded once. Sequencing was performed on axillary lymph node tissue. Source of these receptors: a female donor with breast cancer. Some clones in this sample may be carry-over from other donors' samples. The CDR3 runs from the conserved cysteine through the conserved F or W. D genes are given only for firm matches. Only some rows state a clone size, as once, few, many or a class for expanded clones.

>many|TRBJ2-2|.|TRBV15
TGTGCCACCAGCACCGCTGTCCCCGGGGAGCTGTTTTTT
CATSTAVPGELFF
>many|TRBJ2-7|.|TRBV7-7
TGTGCTAGCAGCTTAAACTGGGAGAGCAGCGAGCAGTACTTC
CASSLNWESSEQYF
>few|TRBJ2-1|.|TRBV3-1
TGTGCCAGCAGCCAAGGTCGGAATCCGGGACCAGCGAGGGTCTTC
CASSQGRNPGPARVF
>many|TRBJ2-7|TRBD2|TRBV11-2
TGTGCCAGCAGCTTCGATAGCGGGAGGATCTACGAGCAGTACTTC
CASSFDSGRIYEQYF
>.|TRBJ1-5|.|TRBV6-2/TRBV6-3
TGTGCCAGCAGTTATATCAGGGCCCGACGTCAGCCCCAGCATTTT
CASSYIRARRQPQHF
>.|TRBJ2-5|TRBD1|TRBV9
TGTGCCAGCAGCCAAGGGACAGGGACGGAGACCCAGTACTTC
CASSQGTGTETQYF
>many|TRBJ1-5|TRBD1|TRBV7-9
TGTGCCAGCAGCTTAGCCAGGGGGGACCAGCCCCAGCATTTT
CASSLARGDQPQHF
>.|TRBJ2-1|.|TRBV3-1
TGTGCCAGCAGTCACCAGGGATCCGACAATGAGCAGTTCTTC
CASSHQGSDNEQFF
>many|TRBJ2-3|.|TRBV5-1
TGCGCCAGCAGCTTGCGGTCAGGGGGCACAGATACGCAGTATTTT
CASSLRSGGTDTQYF
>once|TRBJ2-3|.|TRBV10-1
TGCGCCAGCAGTGAGTCAGCGGTTAGCGGAGCATCAAGCACAAATACGCAGTATTTT
CASSESAVSGASSTNTQYF
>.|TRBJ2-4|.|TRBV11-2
TGTGCCAGCAGCCGGAGAGGAAGTAGAGGCCAAAACATTCAGTACTTC
CASSRRGSRGQNIQYF
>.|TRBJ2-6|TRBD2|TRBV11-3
TGTGCCAGCAGCTTGGGGGGGAGCGCGGCCAACGTCCTGACTTTC
CASSLGGSAANVLTF
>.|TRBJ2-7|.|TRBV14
TGTGCCAGCAGCCAAGAAACTTCCCCGTGGGACCGGCCCTACGAGCAGTACTTC
CASSQETSPWDRPYEQYF
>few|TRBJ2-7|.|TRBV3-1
TGTGCCAGCAGCCAAGATCGAAAGGGGACAAACGAGCAGTACTTC
CASSQDRKGTNEQYF
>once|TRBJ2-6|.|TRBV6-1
TGTGCCAGCAGTTACGGCGGGACCAACGTCCTGACTTTC
CASSYGGTNVLTF
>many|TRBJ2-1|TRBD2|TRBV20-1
TGCAGTGCAAGGACTAGCGGGAGTGATGAGCAGTTCTTC
CSARTSGSDEQFF
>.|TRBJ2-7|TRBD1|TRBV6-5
TGTGCCAGCAGTACCGCTGTCACAGGGGGCTGGGGCGGCGAGCAGTACTTC
CASSTAVTGGWGGEQYF
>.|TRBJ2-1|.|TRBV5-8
TGTGCCAGCAGCTTGGGATATAGCTCCTACAATGAGCAGTTCTTC
CASSLGYSSYNEQFF
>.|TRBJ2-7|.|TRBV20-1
TGCAGTGCTAGAGATCGGGGCGGAGGATCCGAGCAGTACTTC
CSARDRGGGSEQYF
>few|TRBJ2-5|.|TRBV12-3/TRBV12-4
TGTGCCAGCAGTTTTGGGGGGGCGGCCCAGTACTTC
CASSFGGAAQYF
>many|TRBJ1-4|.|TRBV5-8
TGTGCCAGCAGCTCGGGGACGGCGAATGAAAAACTGTTTTTT
CASSSGTANEKLFF
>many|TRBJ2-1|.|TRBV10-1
TGCGCCAGCCGGGGATCCGGCGGAGAGAATGAGCAGTTCTTC
CASRGSGGENEQFF
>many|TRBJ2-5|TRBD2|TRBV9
TGTGCCAGCAGCGTAGGGGTAGCGGGAGTGTCAGAGACCCAGTACTTC
CASSVGVAGVSETQYF
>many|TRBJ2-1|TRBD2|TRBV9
TGTGCCAGCAGCGTAGAATCCCGCGGGAGGGCCAACTACAATGAGCAGTTCTTC
CASSVESRGRANYNEQFF
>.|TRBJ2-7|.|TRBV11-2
TGTGCCAGCAGCTTAGTACGGACCTACGAGCAGTACTTC
CASSLVRTYEQYF
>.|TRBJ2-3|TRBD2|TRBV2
TGTGCCAGCAGTCCCACGAGGGCGGGAGGCGGCACAGATACGCGGTACTTT
CASSPTRAGGGTDTRYF
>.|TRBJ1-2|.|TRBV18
TGTGCCAGCTCACCACCAGGGAGAGCTAACTATGGCTACACCTTC
CASSPPGRANYGYTF
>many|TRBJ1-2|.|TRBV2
TGTGCCAGCAGTATGATCGGGGGGGGGGCCGATGGCTACACCTTC
CASSMIGGGADGYTF
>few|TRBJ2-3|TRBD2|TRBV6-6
TGTGCCAGCGGCGGGACTAGCGGGAGGGCCCTCACAGATACGCAGTATTTT
CASGGTSGRALTDTQYF
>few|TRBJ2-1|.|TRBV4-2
TGTGCCAGCAGCCAGCCCCTCGGGGGCCCCAATGAGCAGTTCTTC
CASSQPLGGPNEQFF
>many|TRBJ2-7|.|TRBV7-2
TGTGCCAGCAGTCTTACAGGGTACGAGCAGTACTTC
CASSLTGYEQYF
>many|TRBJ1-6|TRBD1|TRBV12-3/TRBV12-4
TGTGCCAGCAGACTTGGACAGGGACCTTATTCACCCCTCCACTTT
CASRLGQGPYSPLHF
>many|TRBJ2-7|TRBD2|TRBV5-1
TGCGCCAGCAGCATCACTAGCGGGACTGAATGGTACGAGCAGTACTTC
CASSITSGTEWYEQYF
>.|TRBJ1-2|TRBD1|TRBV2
TGTGCTAGAGGGCTGGACAGGGTTGGCTATGGCTACACCTTC
CARGLDRVGYGYTF
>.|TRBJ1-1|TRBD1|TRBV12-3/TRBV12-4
TGTGCCAGCAGAAGACGGGACAGGGGTTTCACTGAAGCTTTCTTT
CASRRRDRGFTEAFF
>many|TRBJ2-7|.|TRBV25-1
TGTGCCAGCAGTGAAATACAGGGTTACGAGCAGTACTTC
CASSEIQGYEQYF
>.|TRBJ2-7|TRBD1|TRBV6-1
TGTGCCAGCACCCTGAATATAGGGACAGCCTACGAGCGGTACTTC
CASTLNIGTAYERYF
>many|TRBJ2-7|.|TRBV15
TGTGCCACCAGCAGAGATCTAGGCCAGAGTAACTACGAGCAGTACTTC
CATSRDLGQSNYEQYF
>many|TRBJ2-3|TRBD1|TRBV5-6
TGTGCCAGCAGCAAAGCCGGGACAGGGGACACAGATACGCAGTATTTT
CASSKAGTGDTDTQYF
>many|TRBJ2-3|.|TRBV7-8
TGTGCCAGCAGCTTCGGGACTCTGGGTACGCAGTATTTT
CASSFGTLGTQYF
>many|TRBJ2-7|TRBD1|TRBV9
TGTGCCAGCAGCGTCGGGACAGGTTACTCCTACGAGCAGTACTTC
CASSVGTGYSYEQYF
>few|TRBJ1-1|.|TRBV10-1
TGCGCCAGCAGTGAGCATGGAGAGAACACTGAAGCTTTCTTT
CASSEHGENTEAFF
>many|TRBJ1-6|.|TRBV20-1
TGCAGTGCGGGAGGAGGGTTGGTTAATTCACCCCTCCACTTT
CSAGGGLVNSPLHF
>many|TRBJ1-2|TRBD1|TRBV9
TGTGCCAGCAGCGTTGGCAGGGGGATTGACGGCTACACCTTC
CASSVGRGIDGYTF
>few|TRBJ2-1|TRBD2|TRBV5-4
TGTGCCAGCAGCTTGGATGCGGGAGAGGGCTACAATGAGCAGTTCTTC
CASSLDAGEGYNEQFF
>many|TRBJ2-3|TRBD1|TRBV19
TGTGCCAGTACCCTGGTCGCGACAGGGCTCACAGATACGCAGTATTTT
CASTLVATGLTDTQYF
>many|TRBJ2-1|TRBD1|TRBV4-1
TGCGCCAGCAGCCAAGATAACAGGGGCACGGGGAATGAGCAGTTCTTC
CASSQDNRGTGNEQFF
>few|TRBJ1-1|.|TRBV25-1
TGTGCCAGCAGTGAACGGGGGGCGCCGAGCACTGAAGCTTTCTTT
CASSERGAPSTEAFF
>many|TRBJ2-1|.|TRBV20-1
TGCAGTGCTAGAGTTGGGGGCGCCTACAATGAGCAGTTCTTC
CSARVGGAYNEQFF
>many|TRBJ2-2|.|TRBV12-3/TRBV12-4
TGTGCCAGCAGTACTGTCCGGGGAGTTCGTCCCGGGGAGCTGTTTTTT
CASSTVRGVRPGELFF
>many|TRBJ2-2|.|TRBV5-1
TGCGCCAGCAATAAGGGGATGAACACCGGGGAGCTGTTTTTT
CASNKGMNTGELFF
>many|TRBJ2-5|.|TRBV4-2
TGTGCCAGCAGCCAAGATCTTGGGCGAGAGACCCAGTACTTC
CASSQDLGRETQYF
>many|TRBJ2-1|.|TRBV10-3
TGTGCCATCAGTAAAGACAGCACCTACAATGAGCAGTTCTTC
CAISKDSTYNEQFF
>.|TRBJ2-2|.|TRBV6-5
TGTGCCAGCAGTTACCCTCCGTGGCAGGTTCAGAACACCGGGGAGCTGTTTTTT
CASSYPPWQVQNTGELFF